Described below is a single TCR beta chain sequence and its context. All enrollees were about 18 to 100 years old and from 20 to 25 US areas. From germline, CDR1 is SQVTM and CDR2 ANQGSEA. The CDR3 spans 16 residues. The ends were cut back, 5 bases at V and 1 base at J, with 15 bases in the middle. This sample is drawn from a study of blood T cell repertoires in COVID-19. In the study's own analysis: Estimation of nucleated cell counts was performed using reference gene primer amplification. Some clones are missing from TCRdb's copy, which holds only in-frame ones; the method was immunoSEQ multiplex PCR. The V and J calls and clone size are taken from that table; D and trimming were inferred from the DNA. The table includes about 300,000 clones, around 90% detected once.

The material sequenced was PBMCs or T cells enriched from blood (not recorded which). The chain recombines TRBV29-1 with TRBJ2-6; tentatively, D is TRBD2 (5 bases). This clonotype was obtained from a woman aged 40 to 50 who had recovered from COVID-19. This CDR3 reads CSVINMGESGANVLTF. The CDR3, as DNA: TGCAGCGTTATTAATATGGGAGAATCTGGGGCCAACGTCCTGACTTTC. The entire variable domain, with the rest obtained from reference TRBV29-1 and TRBJ2-6, is as follows: SAVISQKPSRDICQRGTSLTIQCQVDSQVTMMFWYRQQPGQSLTLIATANQGSEATYESGFVIDKFPISRPNLTFSTLTVSNMSPEDSSIYLCSVINMGESGANVLTFGAGSRLTVL.